These 28 T cell receptor beta chains share one sample of origin, sequenced in a study of human T cells and chemical hapten exposure. This sample's time point: patch test 1, 2 weeks after DPC sensitization. Treatment in this sample: therapeutic diphenylcyclopropenone sensitization with weekly scalp DPC. TCRdb ran MiXCR on the RACE reads and lists one entry per CDR3 protein. The table has around 50,000 distinct CDR3 sequences, around 9% seen once. The sample consisted of whole blood, taken in connection with sensitization to the hapten diphenylcyclopropenone (DPC). These receptors were collected from a woman between 50 and 59 years old with alopecia areata. Some clones in this sample may be carry-over from other donors' samples.

The table lists this clonotype with a few counts. V usage is TRBV2 and J usage is TRBJ2-1, with a tentative D call TRBD1 (6 bases). CDR3 length: 15 residues. Looked up from germline, CDR1 is SNHLY and CDR2 is FYNNEI. V lost 9 bases and J lost 2, with 17 bases in between. CDR3 coding DNA: TGTGCCAGTAAGGAGAGACAGGAACCCTACAATGAGCAGTTCTTC. This sequence encodes CASKERQEPYNEQFF.

This clonotype showed up just a few times. This chain uses TRBV27 with TRBJ2-3; 9 bases align to TRBD1. This CDR3 comprises 15 residues. CDR1 and CDR2 (germline): MNHEY, SMNVEV (reference sequence). The trim removed 1 base at V and 6 bases at J, leaving 5 bases unmatched. CDR3 amino acids: CASSLWGQGSDTQYF. DNA for the CDR3: TGTGCCAGCAGTTTATGGGGACAGGGATCGGATACGCAGTATTTT.

A few counts support this clonotype. The V call is TRBV6-5, the J call TRBJ2-5; 8 bases align to TRBD2. The germline V gene has CDR1 MNHEY and CDR2 SVGAGI. The CDR3 has 14 amino acids. J was trimmed by 6 bases and V by 2 bases; bases with no gene match: 5. The CDR3 loop reads CASSYAGGVKTQYF. CDR3 DNA sequence: TGTGCCAGCAGTTACGCGGGGGGCGTAAAGACCCAGTACTTC.

This clonotype was seen many times. The chain has TRBV7-2 and TRBJ2-3; D is uncertain. The CDR3 extends over 15 amino acids. Germline-derived CDR1 and CDR2 are SGHTA and FQGNSA. Trimming removed 1 base at V and 0 bases at J, with 8 bases between. CDR3 residues: CASSLEAASTDTQYF. The CDR3 DNA reads as TGTGCCAGCAGCTTAGAGGCGGCTAGCACAGATACGCAGTATTTT.

This clonotype appeared many times. J is TRBJ1-4 and V is TRBV7-9; TRBD1 is a possible D gene (6 bases). Germline values: CDR1 SEHNR, CDR2 FQNEAQ (reference sequence). V was pared by 1 base and J by 7 bases, with 10 bases between. CDR3 length equals 14 residues. CDR3 residues: CASSLEDSIEKLFF. The DNA for the CDR3 is TGTGCCAGCAGCTTAGAGGACAGCATTGAAAAACTGTTTTTT. Together with reference TRBV7-9 and TRBJ1-4, the CDR3 gives the full variable domain: DTGVSQNPRHKITKRGQNVTFRCDPISEHNRLYWYRQTLGQGPEFLTYFQNEAQLEKSRLLSDRFSAERPKGSFSTLEIQRTEQGDSAMYLCASSLEDSIEKLFFGSGTQLSVL.

This clonotype was detected ten times or more. The chain carries TRBV4-1 and TRBJ2-4, with 9 bases matching TRBD1. The ends lost 4 bases at V and 4 bases at J; junction bases unmatched: 2. The CDR3 spans 14 residues. Germline loops: CDR1 MGHRA, CDR2 YSYEKL. CDR3 nucleotides: TGCGCCAGCAGCCCGGGACAGGGTAAAAACATTCAGTACTTC. Protein sequence: CASSPGQGKNIQYF.

The chain carries TRBV6-2 or TRBV6-3 and TRBJ2-5; D gene ambiguous. V was clipped by 2 bases and J by 7 bases, with 14 bases between them. This CDR3 contains 14 residues. The V gene's germline CDR1 is MNHEY and CDR2 SVGEGT. In nucleotides, the CDR3 is TGTGCCAGCAGTTACCGGGCCTCCTCCGGGACCCAGTACTTC. Its protein product is CASSYRASSGTQYF.

This clonotype was counted a few times. The J gene is TRBJ1-1, the V gene TRBV7-6; TRBD1 matches 7 bases. Per the germline V gene, CDR1 is SGHVS and CDR2 is FNYEAQ. The CDR3 sequence is 14 residues long. V was pared by 3 bases and J by 1 base, with 2 bases of the junction left unmatched. DNA for the CDR3: TGTGCCAGCAGCTTCGCAGGGGGGAACACTGAAGCTTTCTTT. As protein: CASSFAGGNTEAFF. The entire variable domain, with the rest obtained from reference TRBV7-6 and TRBJ1-1, is as follows: GAGVSQSPRYKVTKRGQDVALRCDPISGHVSLYWYRQALGQGPEFLTYFNYEAQQDKSGLPNDRFSAERPEGSISTLTIQRTEQRDSAMYRCASSFAGGNTEAFFGQGTRLTVV.

At least ten counts were recorded for this clonotype. The gene calls are TRBV20-1 and TRBJ2-2, with D perhaps TRBD1 (6 bases). CDR1 is DFQATT, CDR2 SNEGSKA, per germline (reference sequence). The CDR3 runs 15 residues. Trimming took off 2 bases at V and 4 bases at J, with 14 bases between the two ends. CDR3 bases: TGCAGTGCTAGAAGGGCAGGGGACGGCACCGGGGAGCTGTTTTTT. This translates into CSARRAGDGTGELFF.

This clonotype showed up many times. The chain has TRBV19 and TRBJ2-2, with D uncertain. V lost 6 bases and J 1 base, leaving 6 bases between the germline ends. Germline V gene data show CDR1 as LNHDA and CDR2 as SQIVND (reference sequence). This CDR3 has 13 residues. The chain's CDR3 is CASRIGNTGELFF. The CDR3 DNA reads as TGTGCCAGTAGAATCGGGAACACCGGGGAGCTGTTTTTT. The full variable domain, with the rest looked up from reference TRBV19 and TRBJ2-2, is DGGITQSPKYLFRKEGQNVTLSCEQNLNHDAMYWYRQDPGQGLRLIYYSQIVNDFQKGDIAEGYSVSREKKESFPLTVTSAQKNPTAFYLCASRIGNTGELFFGEGSRLTVL.

This clonotype came up many times. The chain carries TRBV20-1 and TRBJ2-1, with 14 bases matching TRBD2. V lost 2 bases, J lost 8 bases, and 8 bases stayed unmatched. Germline lookup yields CDR1 DFQATT and CDR2 SNEGSKA (reference sequence). The CDR3 loop spans 16 amino acids. The CDR3 spells CSARPRLAGGKDEQFF. CDR3 sequence (DNA): TGCAGTGCTAGACCTAGACTAGCGGGAGGGAAAGATGAGCAGTTCTTC.

In its sample, this clonotype was seen many times. The chain carries TRBV29-1 and TRBJ1-2; the D gene is possibly TRBD1 (6 bases). This CDR3 region has 14 residues. Trimming took 6 bases from V and 4 from J, leaving 18 bases between them. Germline CDR1 SQVTM, CDR2 ANQGSEA. CDR3: CSVGPKQGPYGYTF. CDR3 nucleotides: TGCAGCGTGGGACCTAAACAGGGACCCTATGGCTACACCTTC. Variable domain in full (rest from reference TRBV29-1 and TRBJ1-2): SAVISQKPSRDICQRGTSLTIQCQVDSQVTMMFWYRQQPGQSLTLIATANQGSEATYESGFVIDKFPISRPNLTFSTLTVSNMSPEDSSIYLCSVGPKQGPYGYTFGSGTRLTVV.

This clonotype has only a few counts. The J gene is TRBJ2-2, the V gene TRBV30; either TRBD1 or TRBD2 may fit D (6 bases each). Per germline, CDR1 GTSNPN and CDR2 SVGIG (reference sequence). V lost 5 bases to trimming and J lost 1 base, with 14 bases between them. The CDR3 runs to 15 residues. The CDR3 reads CAWSLGGRNTGELFF. The CDR3 DNA reads as TGTGCCTGGTCCCTCGGGGGCAGGAACACCGGGGAGCTGTTTTTT.

This clonotype was observed a handful of times. V is TRBV7-2 and J is TRBJ2-5; D is unresolved. The CDR3 spans 12 residues. V gave up 3 bases and J gave up 7 bases, with 9 bases separating them. The germline CDR1 and CDR2 sequences are SGHTA and FQGNSA. CDR3: CASSLDKGTQYF. CDR3 coding DNA: TGTGCCAGCAGCTTGGATAAGGGGACCCAGTACTTC.

There are many counts of this clonotype. V usage is TRBV9 and J usage is TRBJ1-4; D unclear. Trimming cost V 0 bases and J 0 bases, with 12 bases left between them. The CDR3 is 17 amino acids. Germline V gene sequence: CDR1 SGDLS, CDR2 YYNGEE. CDR3 DNA sequence: TGTGCCAGCAGCGTAGGAAGTGACGGGACAACTAATGAAAAACTGTTTTTT. Its translation is CASSVGSDGTTNEKLFF.

This clonotype appeared many times. The V call is TRBV6-6, the J call TRBJ1-6; the match to TRBD1 covers 9 bases. The CDR3 extends over 15 amino acids. CDR1 and CDR2 from the germline V gene are MNHNY and SVGAGI (reference sequence). J gave up 7 bases and V 6 bases, and 7 bases lay outside the gene matches. CDR3 loop: CASRTGGAWNSPLHF. The DNA of the CDR3 is TGTGCCAGCAGAACAGGGGGCGCTTGGAATTCACCCCTCCACTTT.

The table lists this clonotype with many counts. The chain is built from TRBV7-8 and TRBJ1-3; TRBD1 is a possible D gene (5 bases). The length of the CDR3 is 17 residues. V was shortened by 2 bases and J by 0 bases, with 14 bases between the two germline ends. Looked up from germline, CDR1 is SGHVS and CDR2 is FQNEAQ. CDR3 protein: CASSLKSGGTSGNTIYF. In nucleotides, the CDR3 is TGTGCCAGCAGCTTAAAGTCTGGCGGGACCTCTGGAAACACCATATATTTT.

This clonotype came up many times. This chain joins TRBV20-1 and TRBJ1-6; weak D call: TRBD1 (6 bases). V lost 5 bases to trimming and J lost 5 bases, with 13 bases between them. CDR1 DFQATT and CDR2 SNEGSKA come from the germline V gene (reference sequence). This CDR3 spans 14 amino acids. CDR3 in amino acids: CSARTGTNNSPLHF. Here the CDR3 DNA reads TGCAGTGCTCGAACCGGGACAAATAATTCACCCCTCCACTTT.

This clonotype was seen a handful of times. The chain links TRBV12-3 or TRBV12-4 to TRBJ2-2; unclear D gene. V was pared by 6 bases and J by 5 bases, with 10 bases between. The CDR3 totals 13 residues. As DNA, the CDR3 is TGTGCCAGCAGCCTAAGGGAAACCGGGGAGCTGTTTTTT. Protein sequence: CASSLRETGELFF.

This clonotype was counted at least ten times. This chain joins TRBV20-1 and TRBJ1-1; D is perhaps TRBD1 (6 bases). V lost 5 bases and J 4 bases, leaving 14 bases between the germline ends. This CDR3 is 13 amino acids long. The germline V gene has CDR1 DFQATT and CDR2 SNEGSKA (reference sequence). The CDR3 nucleotides are TGCAGTGCTTCATCAGGGGCTCGCACTGAAGCTTTCTTT. Its protein product is CSASSGARTEAFF.

This clonotype was seen many times. This chain links TRBV12-3 or TRBV12-4 with TRBJ1-1; D not resolved. Trimming left V 1 base short and J 1 base short, with 4 bases between. CDR3 size: 13 residues. The CDR3 reads CASSLGGNTEAFF. The CDR3 region has the DNA TGTGCCAGCAGTTTAGGGGGGAACACTGAAGCTTTCTTT.

This clonotype was detected only a few times. J is TRBJ2-7 and V is TRBV5-5; TRBD1 agrees at 10 bases. Germline loops: CDR1 SGHKS, CDR2 YYEKEE (reference sequence). The CDR3 has 15 residues. V shed 6 bases, J shed 4 bases, and the junction held 10 bases outside the gene matches. The CDR3 nucleotides are TGTGCCAGCACACAAACCGGGACAGGGGTTTACGAGCAGTACTTC. It is translated as CASTQTGTGVYEQYF.

This clonotype came up many times. This chain uses TRBV5-6 with TRBJ1-3; D remains ambiguous. The germline V gene has CDR1 SGHDT and CDR2 YYEEEE. V lost 3 bases and J 0 bases, leaving 16 bases between the germline ends. This CDR3 has 17 residues. CDR3 sequence reads: CASSSFTAAYSGNTIYF. For the CDR3, the DNA is TGTGCCAGCAGCTCGTTTACCGCGGCCTACTCTGGAAACACCATATATTTT.

This clonotype was seen at least ten times. The CDR3 sequence: CASSELSSSAEAFF. CDR3 bases: TGCGCCAGCAGTGAGTTGTCCTCGTCGGCTGAAGCTTTCTTT. This sequence joins TRBV10-2 and TRBJ1-1; D gene unclear. The CDR3 has 14 residues. Germline V CDR1 and CDR2: WSHSY, SAAADI. Deletions cut 1 base from V and 6 bases from J, with 12 bases between.

In this sample, this clonotype turned up many times. The V call is TRBV7-7, the J call TRBJ2-3; the D is unclear. Trimming removed 1 base from V and 6 bases from J, with 8 bases in between. The germline V gene encodes CDR1 SSHAT and CDR2 FNYEAQ (reference sequence). This CDR3 region has 13 residues. The CDR3 nucleotides are TGTGCCAGCAGCTTAGATCTGCGGGATACGCAGTATTTT. This codes for CASSLDLRDTQYF.

Notes on this clonotype: A clone one base away is much larger, so this may be a read error. It is likely a read error, because the conserved phenylalanine at the end of the CDR3 is missing. CDR3 residues: CASNPDTGRLNSPLHI. The CDR3, as DNA: TGTGCCAGCAACCCAGATACGGGACGGTTGAATTCACCCCTCCACATT. The rearrangement links TRBV7-2 to TRBJ1-6; tentative D call: TRBD1 (5 bases). Germline CDR1 SGHTA, CDR2 FQGNSA. The CDR3 runs to 16 residues. Trimming took off 7 bases at V and 7 bases at J, with 20 bases between the two ends.

This clonotype occurred many times. This chain links TRBV20-1 with TRBJ1-5; weak D call: TRBD1 (6 bases). The V and J ends lost 3 bases and 7 bases respectively, with 16 bases between them. Germline V CDR1 and CDR2: DFQATT, SNEGSKA (reference sequence). The CDR3 extends over 14 amino acids. CDR3 in DNA: TGCAGTGCTAGTCCCGGGGGGGCCAGGCAGCCCCAGCATTTT. Translated, it gives CSASPGGARQPQHF.

This clonotype was seen repeatedly, ten times or more. The rearrangement uses TRBV5-1 and TRBJ2-5; D call uncertain. V shed 7 bases and J shed 1 base, with 5 bases lying between them. Germline V gives CDR1 SGHRS, CDR2 YFSETQ. The CDR3 is 11 amino acids. CDR3 in amino acids: CASGPQETQYF. The CDR3 bases are TGCGCCAGCGGCCCCCAAGAGACCCAGTACTTC.